Given below is one T cell receptor (beta chain) in context. Which antigen it targets is not known. No base qualities exist here, and no much larger clone lies one base off it. Separate from the roughly 630-subject first cohort, the validation cohort of 95 to 150 subjects was the group to which the donors belonged. This entry is derived from a study of cytomegalovirus exposure and HLA in healthy donors (TCRdb year 2017). For the study in its entirety: A later analysis indicated that the 95 to 150 validation repertoires were generated on the platform also employed for the approximately 700 repertoires of the first cohort. The aim of the study was to test whether cataloging public T cell receptors could identify signatures of past pathogen exposure. The study combined high-throughput TCR immunosequencing, statistical association of individual TCRs with disease status, and machine learning to predict cytomegalovirus infection status. In addition to the first cohort of 500 to 850 subjects, a separate validation cohort of approximately 130 different subjects was used.

Reading the germline V gene (reference sequence) gives CDR1 GTSNPN and CDR2 SVGIG. Trimming takes 2 bases from V and 7 bases from J, and the germline ends sit 8 bases apart. The CDR3 sequence holds 11 residues, the cysteine and phenylalanine included. Kept here is only the CDR3 DNA, which spans 33 bases and is read in frame from base 1. The study at large found these results: The study gave a list of under 200 TCR beta chains associated with cytomegalovirus. Of the cluster scores, 85% to 95% were above 0 in a later analysis, which found that TCRs clustered in the first cohort also tended to co-occur in the approximately 110 validation repertoires. A few of the identified cytomegalovirus-associated TCR beta chains were confirmed in vitro to be specific for cytomegalovirus antigens. In both the original and validation cohorts, the classifier was reported to diagnose cytomegalovirus status with high specificity and sensitivity. All 130 or so repertoires were used to score co-occurrence in the validation cohort in a later analysis, because that analysis had no HLA typing for the cohort. According to the authors, the approach could potentially be generalized to other disease states and immunological phenotypes. Across donors, most TCR sequences were observed very rarely, whereas some public TCRs were present in many individuals.

The library was obtained by the immunoSEQ multiplex PCR assay. Per the original workflow: To diagnose cytomegalovirus status from the catalog of TCR beta chain sequences, a statistical classification framework was built. TCRdb holds this immuneACCESS table with in-frame rearrangements only. Some clones are missing; in checked studies, unresolved V genes explain under half, and the rest has no known cause. The V and J calls and clone size were taken over from that table, and D and trimming were inferred from the DNA. This sample is represented by tens of thousands of clones; approximately 95% of them were singletons. Jointly, the top ten make up around 7% of the sample.

Specimen: PBMCs. The rearranged chain carries TRBV30 and TRBJ1-2, with the D segment identity uncertain. This sequence was found in a woman aged 18-30 years in good health and CMV-seropositive. CDR3 protein: CAWSLTGGYTF. The DNA sequence reads TGTGCCTGGAGTCTGACGGGTGGCTACACCTTC.